The text below deals with one T cell receptor beta chain. In the study's own analysis: By means of reference gene primer amplification, nucleated cell counts were estimated. Only in-frame clones appear in the TCRdb table, and some are missing; sequencing was by immunoSEQ multiplex PCR. The V and J calls and clone size were taken over from that table, and D and trimming were inferred from the DNA. This sample has about 120,000 clones; around nine tenths occur once, and the top ten carry 2% to 2.5%. There are 14 residues in the CDR3. CDR1 is MNHNY, CDR2 SVGAGI, per germline (reference sequence). The V end was cut by 6 bases, the J end by 3 bases, with 14 bases between. This record belongs to a study of blood T cell repertoires in COVID-19. Study-level information: PBMCs, B-cell-depleted T cells, or T cells were the source of the cDNA or gDNA that made up the material.

The V gene is TRBV6-6, the J gene TRBJ1-2; no reliable D call. The sequence was collected from a woman aged 45-59 years with acute or convalescent COVID-19. Sequencing used peripheral blood. This chain's CDR3 is CASRPAGLDYGYTF. The CDR3 DNA follows: TGTGCCAGCAGACCCGCGGGATTGGACTATGGCTACACCTTC.